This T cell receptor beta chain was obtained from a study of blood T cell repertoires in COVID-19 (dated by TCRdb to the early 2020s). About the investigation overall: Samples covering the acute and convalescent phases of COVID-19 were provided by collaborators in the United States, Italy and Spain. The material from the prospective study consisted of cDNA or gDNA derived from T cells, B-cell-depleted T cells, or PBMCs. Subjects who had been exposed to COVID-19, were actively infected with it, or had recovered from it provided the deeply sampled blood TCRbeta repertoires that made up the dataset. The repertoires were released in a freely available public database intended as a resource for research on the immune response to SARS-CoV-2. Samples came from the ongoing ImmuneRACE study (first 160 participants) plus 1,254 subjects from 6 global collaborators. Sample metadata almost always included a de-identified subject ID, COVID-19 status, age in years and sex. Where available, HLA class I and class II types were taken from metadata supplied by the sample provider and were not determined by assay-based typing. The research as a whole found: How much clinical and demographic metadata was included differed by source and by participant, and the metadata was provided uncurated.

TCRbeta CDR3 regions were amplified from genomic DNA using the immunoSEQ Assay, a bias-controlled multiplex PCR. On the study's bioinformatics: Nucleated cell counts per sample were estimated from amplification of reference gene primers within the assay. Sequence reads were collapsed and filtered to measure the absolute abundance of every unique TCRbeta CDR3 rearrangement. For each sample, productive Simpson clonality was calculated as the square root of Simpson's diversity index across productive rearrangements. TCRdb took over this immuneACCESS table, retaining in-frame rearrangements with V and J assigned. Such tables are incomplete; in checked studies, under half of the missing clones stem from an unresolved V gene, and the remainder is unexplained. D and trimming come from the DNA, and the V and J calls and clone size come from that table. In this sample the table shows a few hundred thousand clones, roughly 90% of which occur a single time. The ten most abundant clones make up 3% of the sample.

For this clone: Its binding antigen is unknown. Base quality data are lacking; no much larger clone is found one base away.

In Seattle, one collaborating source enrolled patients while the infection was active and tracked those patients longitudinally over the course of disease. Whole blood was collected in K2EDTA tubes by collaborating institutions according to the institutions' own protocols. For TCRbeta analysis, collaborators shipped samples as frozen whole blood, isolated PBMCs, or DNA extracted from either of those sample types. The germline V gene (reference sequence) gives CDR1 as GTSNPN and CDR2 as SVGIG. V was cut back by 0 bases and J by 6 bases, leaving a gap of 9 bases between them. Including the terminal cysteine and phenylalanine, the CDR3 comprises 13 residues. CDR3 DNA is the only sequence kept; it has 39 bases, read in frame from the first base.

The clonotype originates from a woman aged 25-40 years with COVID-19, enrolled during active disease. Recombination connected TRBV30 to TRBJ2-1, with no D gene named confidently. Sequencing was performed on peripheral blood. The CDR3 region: CAWSVQLPNEQFF. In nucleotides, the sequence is TGTGCCTGGAGTGTACAACTACCCAATGAGCAGTTCTTC.